The T cell receptor beta chain described here comes from a study of blood T cell repertoires in COVID-19. Germline V CDR1 and CDR2: DFQATT, SNEGSKA (reference sequence). This CDR3 is built from 11 residues. The germline V and J ends were trimmed by 4 bases and 4 bases, with 7 bases remaining between them. Some clones are missing from TCRdb's copy, which holds only in-frame ones; the method was immunoSEQ multiplex PCR. The sample carries 300,000 to 450,000 clones, roughly nine tenths recorded once. The participants were between about 18 and 90 years old and came from 24 US areas. In Cohort 3, a recovered donor had either two negative PCRs, clearance, or symptom resolution.

V is TRBV20-1 and J is TRBJ1-2, with no clear D. This sequence was found in a woman aged 30 to 39 who had recovered from COVID-19. Sequenced: PBMCs or T cells enriched from blood (not recorded which). The CDR3 nucleotides read TGCAGTGCTATTTCCGTCTATGGCTACACCTTC. Translated: CSAISVYGYTF.